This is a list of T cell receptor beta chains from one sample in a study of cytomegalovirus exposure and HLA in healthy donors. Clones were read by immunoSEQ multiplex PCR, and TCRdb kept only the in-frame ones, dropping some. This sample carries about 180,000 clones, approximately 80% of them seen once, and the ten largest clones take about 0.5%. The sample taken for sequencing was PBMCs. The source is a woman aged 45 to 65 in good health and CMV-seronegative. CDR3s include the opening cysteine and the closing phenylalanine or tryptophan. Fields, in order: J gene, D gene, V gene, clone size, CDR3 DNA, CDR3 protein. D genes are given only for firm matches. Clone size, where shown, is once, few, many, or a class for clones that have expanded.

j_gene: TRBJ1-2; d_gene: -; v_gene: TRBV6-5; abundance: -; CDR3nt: TGTGCCAGCAGTTTCAGGGTCGGGGGCTACACCTTC; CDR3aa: CASSFRVGGYTF
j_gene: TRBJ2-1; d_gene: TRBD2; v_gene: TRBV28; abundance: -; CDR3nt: TGTGCCAGCAGTTTGACTAGCGGGGGGCCGCTGGGCTACAATGAGCAGTTCTTC; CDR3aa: CASSLTSGGPLGYNEQFF
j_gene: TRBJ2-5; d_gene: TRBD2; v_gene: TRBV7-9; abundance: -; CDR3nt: TGTGCCAGCAGCTTCACTAGCGGGAGTGAGACCCAGTACTTC; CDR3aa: CASSFTSGSETQYF
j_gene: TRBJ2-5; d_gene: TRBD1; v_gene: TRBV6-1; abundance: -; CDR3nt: TGTGCCAGCAATGACAGGGGGGACGAGACCCAGTACTTC; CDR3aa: CASNDRGDETQYF
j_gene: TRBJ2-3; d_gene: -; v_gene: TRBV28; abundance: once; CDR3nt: TGTGCCAGCAGTTTGGAGGACAGTGGGACAGATACGCAGTATTTT; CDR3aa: CASSLEDSGTDTQYF
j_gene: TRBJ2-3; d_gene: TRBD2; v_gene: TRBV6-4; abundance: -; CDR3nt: TGTGCCAGCAGTGACTTAGGGGGGACTAGACTAGATACGCAGTATTTT; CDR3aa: CASSDLGGTRLDTQYF
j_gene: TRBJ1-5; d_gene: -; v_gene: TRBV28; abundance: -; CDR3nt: TGTGCCAGCAGTTCGGGTCGGAGGGGAAGCAATCAGCCCCAGCATTTT; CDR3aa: CASSSGRRGSNQPQHF
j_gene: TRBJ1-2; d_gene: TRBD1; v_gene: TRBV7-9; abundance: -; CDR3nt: TGTGCCAGCAGCGGGACAGGGGGGGGCACCTTC; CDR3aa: CASSGTGGGTF
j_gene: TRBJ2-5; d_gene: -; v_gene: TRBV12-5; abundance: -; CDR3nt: TGTGCTAGTGCCTGGATGGGGGCCCAAGAGACCCAGTACTTC; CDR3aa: CASAWMGAQETQYF
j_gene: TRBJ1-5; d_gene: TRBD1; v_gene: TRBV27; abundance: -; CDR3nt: TGTGCCAGCAGTACCAGGGGGCGCGGACAGCCCCAGCATTTT; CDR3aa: CASSTRGRGQPQHF
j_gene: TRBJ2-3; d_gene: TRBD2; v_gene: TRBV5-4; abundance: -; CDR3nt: TGTGCCAGCAGCCCCGGGACTAGCGGGAACACAGATACGCAGTATTTT; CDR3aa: CASSPGTSGNTDTQYF
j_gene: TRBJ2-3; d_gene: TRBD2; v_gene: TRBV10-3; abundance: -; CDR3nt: TGTGCCATCAGTGGGGCTAGCGGGAGTGTGCCAGATACGCAGTATTTT; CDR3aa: CAISGASGSVPDTQYF
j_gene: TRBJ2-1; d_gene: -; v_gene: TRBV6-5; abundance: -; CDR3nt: TGTGCCAGCAGTTACTCGGCAGGGGATGAGCAGTTCTTC; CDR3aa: CASSYSAGDEQFF
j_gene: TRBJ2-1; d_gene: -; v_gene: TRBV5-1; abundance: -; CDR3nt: TGCGCCAGCAGCTTGGCTATTGAGCAGTTCTTC; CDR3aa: CASSLAIEQFF
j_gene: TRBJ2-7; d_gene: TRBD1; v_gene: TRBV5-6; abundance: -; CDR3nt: TGTGCCAGCAGCTTGGTGGGGGACAGGAATCCCTACGAGCAGTACTTC; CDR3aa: CASSLVGDRNPYEQYF
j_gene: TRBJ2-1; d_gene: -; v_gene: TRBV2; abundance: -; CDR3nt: TGTGCCAGCAGTGAAACTAGGACCAATGAGCAGTTCTTC; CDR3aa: CASSETRTNEQFF
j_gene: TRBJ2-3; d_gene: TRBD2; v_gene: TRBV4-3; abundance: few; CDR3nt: TGCGCCAGCAGCCAAGATAGGGTAGCGGGGTACACTAGCACAGATACGCAGTATTTT; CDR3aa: CASSQDRVAGYTSTDTQYF
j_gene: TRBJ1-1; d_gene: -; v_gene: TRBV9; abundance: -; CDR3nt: TGTGCCAGCAGCAAGGGAGTTGAGAACACTGAAGCTTTCTTT; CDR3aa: CASSKGVENTEAFF
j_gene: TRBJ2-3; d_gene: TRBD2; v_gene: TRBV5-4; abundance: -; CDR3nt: TGTGCCAGCAGCCCGGGGGGCGGGAGGGCCATAGATACGCAGTATTTT; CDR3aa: CASSPGGGRAIDTQYF
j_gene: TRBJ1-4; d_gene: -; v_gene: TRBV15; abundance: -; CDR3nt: TGTGCCACCAGCGCACGTGGTGCGGCTAATGAAAAACTGTTTTTT; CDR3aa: CATSARGAANEKLFF
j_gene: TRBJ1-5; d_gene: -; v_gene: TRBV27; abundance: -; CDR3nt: TGTGCCAGCAGTTCCAGGGTTCATCAGCCCCAGCATTTT; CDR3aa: CASSSRVHQPQHF
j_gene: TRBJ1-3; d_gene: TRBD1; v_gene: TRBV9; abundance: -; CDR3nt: TGTGCCAGCAGCGCGGGACAGGGGGCTGGAAACACCATATATTTT; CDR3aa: CASSAGQGAGNTIYF
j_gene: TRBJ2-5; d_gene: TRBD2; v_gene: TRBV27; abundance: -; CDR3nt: TGTGCCAGCAGCTCACGGGGGGGGGATCGGGAGACCCAGTACTTC; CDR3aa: CASSSRGGDRETQYF
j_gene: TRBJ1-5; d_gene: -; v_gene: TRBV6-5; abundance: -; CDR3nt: TGTGCCAGCAGTTACGCGGGACCAGCCAATCAGCCCCAGCATTTT; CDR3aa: CASSYAGPANQPQHF
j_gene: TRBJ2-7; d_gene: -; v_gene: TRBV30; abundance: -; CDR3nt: TGTGCCTGGACTTCTCACGGAGGTTACGAGCAGTACTTC; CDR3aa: CAWTSHGGYEQYF
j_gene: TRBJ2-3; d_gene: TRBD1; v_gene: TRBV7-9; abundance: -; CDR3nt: TGTGCCAGCAGCGGCACAGGGGTAGATACGCAGTATTTT; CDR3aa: CASSGTGVDTQYF
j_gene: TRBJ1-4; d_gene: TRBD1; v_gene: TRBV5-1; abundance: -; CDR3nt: TGCGCCAGCAGCCAAACAGGGGCGGGTAATGAAAAACTGTTTTTT; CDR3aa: CASSQTGAGNEKLFF
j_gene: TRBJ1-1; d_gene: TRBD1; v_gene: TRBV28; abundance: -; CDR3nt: TGTGCCAGCAGCCGAGCAGGGACAGGGAACACTGAAGCTTTCTTT; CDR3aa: CASSRAGTGNTEAFF
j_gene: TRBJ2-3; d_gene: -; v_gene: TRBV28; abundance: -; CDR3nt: TGTGCCAGCAGTGCAGGTCCCACGCAGTATTTT; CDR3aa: CASSAGPTQYF
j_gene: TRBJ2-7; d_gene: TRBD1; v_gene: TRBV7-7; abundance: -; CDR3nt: TGTGCTAGCAGCCGTAGACAGGGAGCAGGCGAGCAGTACTTC; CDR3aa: CASSRRQGAGEQYF
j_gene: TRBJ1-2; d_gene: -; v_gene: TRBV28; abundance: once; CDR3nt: TGTGCCAGCACCTTCAGGACAGCAACTAACTATGGCTACACCTTC; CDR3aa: CASTFRTATNYGYTF
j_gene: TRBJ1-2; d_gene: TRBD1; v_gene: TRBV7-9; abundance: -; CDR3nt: TGTGCCAGCAGCCTAGGGGACAGGGGCCACTATGGCTACACCTTC; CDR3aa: CASSLGDRGHYGYTF